A selection of T cell receptor beta chains follows, all from one sample in a study of T-cell reconstitution after alpha-beta-depleted transplantation in children. TCRdb recomputed calls from the PCR reads with MiXCR, one row per CDR3 protein. This sample carries roughly 490,000 distinct CDR3 sequences, roughly an eighth of them seen once, and the ten largest clones take less than 15%. The sample in question was PBMCs, mostly from graft donor cells, obtained 180 days after TCRalphabeta/CD19-depleted stem cell transplant. The receptors originated from a female patient aged 2-10 years who had a stem cell transplant for aplastic anemia, so the T cells may come from the graft donor. The CDR3 runs from the conserved cysteine through the conserved F or W. Fields, in order: V gene, clone size, D gene, J gene, CDR3 DNA, CDR3 protein. D genes are given only for firm matches. The size of a clone is reported for some rows only, either as once, few or many, or as a class for expanded clones.

>TRBV5-5|many|.|TRBJ1-1
TGTGCCAGCAGCTCGGGGTGGAACACTGAAGCTTTCTTT
CASSSGWNTEAFF
>TRBV29-1|.|TRBD2|TRBJ2-3
TGCAGCGTTGTGCTAGCGGGAGGGGGTACAGATACGCAGTATTTT
CSVVLAGGGTDTQYF
>TRBV28|.|.|TRBJ2-5
TGTGCCAGCACCCTTCGAGGGGTGATTGAGGGGACCCAGTACTTC
CASTLRGVIEGTQYF
>TRBV20-1|few|.|TRBJ2-3
TGCAGTGCCGGAACCGGGGAAAGCACAGATACGCAGTATTTT
CSAGTGESTDTQYF
>TRBV28|.|TRBD1|TRBJ1-1
TGTGCCAGCAGACCTACCGGGGCCAGGGGGCACGGCACTGAAGCTTTCTTT
CASRPTGARGHGTEAFF
>TRBV29-1|many|.|TRBJ1-1
TGCAGCGTTTCGGGCACTGAAGCTTTCTTT
CSVSGTEAFF
>TRBV20-1|few|.|TRBJ2-4
TGCAGTGCTACGCCTAGCCTCAAAAACATTCAGTACTTC
CSATPSLKNIQYF
>TRBV6-5|few|.|TRBJ2-5
TGTGCCAGCAGTTACTCGGATTTGGTTCAAGAGACCCAGTACTTC
CASSYSDLVQETQYF
>TRBV11-3|few|.|TRBJ2-3
TGTGCCAGCAGCTCCGGGGTGGGGACAGATACGCAGTATTTT
CASSSGVGTDTQYF
>TRBV19|.|TRBD2|TRBJ2-3
TGTGCCAGTAGTGGGACCGGGACTAGCGGGAGGGCAGCAGATACGCAGTATTTT
CASSGTGTSGRAADTQYF
>TRBV5-5|.|.|TRBJ2-7
TGTGCCAGCAGCTTTATCGCGAATAGGGGGAGGTACGAGCAGTACTTC
CASSFIANRGRYEQYF
>TRBV7-2|many|.|TRBJ2-3
TGTGCCAGCAGCTATACGCAGTATTTT
CASSYTQYF
>TRBV7-2|many|.|TRBJ2-3
TGTGCCAGCAGCCAGGACTACTCGATGAGGGATACGCAGTATTTT
CASSQDYSMRDTQYF
>TRBV7-9|few|.|TRBJ2-5
TGTGCCAGCAGCCGGGGATTTCAAAACCGGCAAGAGACCCAGTACTTC
CASSRGFQNRQETQYF
>TRBV5-4|.|TRBD2|TRBJ2-7
TGTGCCAGCAGCAAATATAGCGGGAGAGGCTACGAGCAGTACTTC
CASSKYSGRGYEQYF
>TRBV20-1|few|.|TRBJ2-7
TGCAGTGCTCACACAGGTACCTACGAGCAGTACTTC
CSAHTGTYEQYF
>TRBV5-1|.|TRBD2|TRBJ2-1
TGCGCCAGCAGCTTGATAGCGGGGGGGGCCAGCTCCTACAATGAGCAGTTCTTC
CASSLIAGGASSYNEQFF
>TRBV29-1|many|.|TRBJ2-6
TGCAGCGTTGTAATGGGAATTCTCCCTGGGGCCAACGTCCTGACTTTC
CSVVMGILPGANVLTF
>TRBV5-5|few|TRBD2|TRBJ2-1
TGTGCCAGCAGCTTTAGCGGGAGCCCCTACAATGAGCAGTTCTTC
CASSFSGSPYNEQFF
>TRBV29-1|.|.|TRBJ1-1
TGCAGCGTTGGAGGCGGATTCGGGAACACTGAAGCTTTCTTT
CSVGGGFGNTEAFF
>TRBV11-2|.|TRBD2|TRBJ2-1
TGTGCCAGCAGCTTAGCTCAGCGGGAGTTCGATGAGCAGTTCTTC
CASSLAQREFDEQFF
>TRBV13|few|TRBD2|TRBJ2-1
TGTGCCAGCAGCACGGGACTAGCCCAACATTACAATGAGCAGTTCTTC
CASSTGLAQHYNEQFF
>TRBV19|.|.|TRBJ1-1
TGTGCCAGTAGTATAACGCTGAACACTGAAGCTTTCTTT
CASSITLNTEAFF
>TRBV5-5|many|TRBD1|TRBJ1-1
TGTGCCAGCAGTTGGACAGGGCAGAACACTGAAGCTTTCTTT
CASSWTGQNTEAFF
>TRBV7-2|few|TRBD1|TRBJ2-2
TGTGCCAGCAGCCACCGTCGGGACAGGGGTGCCGGGGAGCTGTTTTTT
CASSHRRDRGAGELFF
>TRBV6-2/TRBV6-3|.|TRBD2|TRBJ2-1
TGTGCCAGCAGTCCACTTACTAGCGGGAGGGCCTGGAATGAGCAGTTCTTC
CASSPLTSGRAWNEQFF
>TRBV28|.|.|TRBJ1-1
TGTGCCAGCAGTTTTCCAGACACTGAAGCTTTCTTT
CASSFPDTEAFF
>TRBV29-1|many|TRBD1|TRBJ2-2
TGCAGCGTTGGACAGGGGGCGAGCTTCACCGGGGAGCTGTTTTTT
CSVGQGASFTGELFF
>TRBV4-1|few|.|TRBJ2-2
TGCGCCAGTGGGGGGACACCGAACACCGGGGAGCTGTTTTTT
CASGGTPNTGELFF
>TRBV7-3|.|.|TRBJ2-1
TGTGCCAGCAGCTTAACGATTTCGCCGCCCAATGAGCAGTTCTTC
CASSLTISPPNEQFF
>TRBV4-3|.|.|TRBJ2-1
TGCGCCAGCAGCCAAGATGCGAGGGCGGGCTACAATGAGCAGTTCTTC
CASSQDARAGYNEQFF
>TRBV3-1|.|TRBD1|TRBJ2-7
TGTGCCAGCAGCCATTCCCCGGGACAGGGGGAATACGAGCAGTACTTC
CASSHSPGQGEYEQYF
>TRBV29-1|.|.|TRBJ2-7
TGCAGCGCCGCCGACAGGTTGGAGCAGTACTTC
CSAADRLEQYF
>TRBV27|.|TRBD2|TRBJ2-7
TGTGCCAGCAGTTTATTGGGACTAGCGGATTACGAGCAGTACTTC
CASSLLGLADYEQYF
>TRBV28|few|TRBD1|TRBJ2-1
TGTGCCAGCAGTAACCCGACCGGACAGGGGATCTACAATGAGCAGTTCTTC
CASSNPTGQGIYNEQFF
>TRBV11-2|few|TRBD2|TRBJ2-2
TGTGCCAGCAGCCCCGGACCTCTAGCGGGAGGGCCCAACACCGGGGAGCTGTTTTTT
CASSPGPLAGGPNTGELFF
>TRBV18|few|.|TRBJ2-3
TGTGCCAGCTCACCGGGGGTAGCCGAAGGGGGTACGCAGTATTTT
CASSPGVAEGGTQYF
>TRBV10-3|.|.|TRBJ1-5
TGTGCCATCAGTGATCCCCGACAGGGCAATCAGCCCCAGCATTTT
CAISDPRQGNQPQHF
>TRBV24-1|few|.|TRBJ2-1
TGTGCCACCAGTGATCCCACAGGGAACTCCTACAATGAGCAGTTCTTC
CATSDPTGNSYNEQFF
>TRBV3-1|.|.|TRBJ2-7
TGTGCCAGCAGCCAAGAGCGGGGTCACTACGAGCAGTACTTC
CASSQERGHYEQYF
>TRBV4-3|many|TRBD1|TRBJ1-5
TGCGCCAGCAGCCTTACCGGACAGGGGGCTAATCAGCCCCAGCATTTT
CASSLTGQGANQPQHF
>TRBV12-5|.|.|TRBJ2-5
TGTGCTAGTGATACCCGGGACCTTCCGGGGACCCAGTACTTC
CASDTRDLPGTQYF
>TRBV20-1|.|.|TRBJ2-1
TGCAGTGCTAGGTCCCGGGGGAGAATGCATGAGCAGTTCTTC
CSARSRGRMHEQFF
>TRBV14|.|.|TRBJ2-1
TGTGCCAGCAGCCATCTCAGGAACAATGAGCAGTTCTTC
CASSHLRNNEQFF
>TRBV7-2|few|TRBD1|TRBJ2-7
TGTGCCAGCAGCGCCCCGAACAGGGGGCGCTACGAGCAGTACTTC
CASSAPNRGRYEQYF
>TRBV5-5|.|.|TRBJ2-4
TGTGCCAGCAGCTTGGCGGCTCAAGCCAAAAACATTCAGTACTTC
CASSLAAQAKNIQYF
>TRBV9|.|.|TRBJ1-5
TGTGCCAGCAGCGTCGGGGGGACTCAGCCCCAGCATTTT
CASSVGGTQPQHF
>TRBV20-1|many|TRBD1|TRBJ1-2
TGCAGTGCTGGGGGGACAGGGGAGATCGGCTATGGCTACACCTTC
CSAGGTGEIGYGYTF
>TRBV6-2/TRBV6-3|many|TRBD2|TRBJ2-7
TGTGCCAGCAGCCCGGGGGGCGAGCAGTACTTC
CASSPGGEQYF
>TRBV9|few|TRBD2|TRBJ2-5
TGTGCCAGCAGCTCCGGGGGGTTCGAAGAGACCCAGTACTTC
CASSSGGFEETQYF
>TRBV4-1|.|TRBD1|TRBJ2-1
TGCGCCAGCAGCCAAGATCAGGGGACAGTCTCCTACAATGAGCAGTTCTTC
CASSQDQGTVSYNEQFF
>TRBV7-9|many|.|TRBJ2-5
TGTGCCAGCAGCTGGAGGGCCCCGGAAGAGACCCAGTACTTC
CASSWRAPEETQYF